This TCR beta chain was identified in a study of T-cell reconstitution after alpha-beta-depleted transplantation in children (dated by TCRdb to 2016 to 2018). Some background on the complete study: Using TCR repertoire profiling, the study quantitatively followed how T-cell immune reconstitution unfolded in children after TCRalphabeta/CD19-depleted allogeneic hematopoietic cell transplantation.

Comment on this clonotype: There is no known antigen for this receptor. Per-base quality was not reported, and no clone a single base away is much larger than it.

Preparation of the library involved PCR. Sequencing relied on an Illumina HiSeq 2500. TCR library preparation used molecular barcoding, with unique molecular identifiers applied to normalize quantification of the TCRbeta repertoire. TCRdb reprocessing: public reads trimmed at Q25 with fastp, clones called with MiXCR, in-frame beta chains kept. Merged by CDR3 protein, the rows form single entries marked with the most common genes and DNA. This sample is represented by under 450,000 distinct CDR3 sequences; 10% to 15% of them were singletons. The ten most abundant clones make up about 3.9% of the sample. From the cysteine through the phenylalanine, the CDR3 covers 11 amino acids. The DNA shown is the 33-base CDR3, in frame from base 1. V and J lose 6 bases and 8 bases, and a span of 7 bases separates them.

Here the chain combines TRBV12-3 or TRBV12-4 and TRBJ2-2; confidence is insufficient to name the D gene. This TCR was recovered from a human donor who donated a stem cell graft to a child with Fanconi anemia. The material sequenced was PBMCs, taken from the stem cell graft. The CDR3 region: CASSPWGELFF. The sequenced DNA is TGTGCCAGCAGCCCCTGGGGGGAGCTGTTTTTT.